This T cell receptor beta chain stems from a study of T cells in Graves' hyperthyroidism and ophthalmopathy. Overall study results and limits: Blood also held most thyroid clonotypes expanded beyond 0.001.

The study left out patients who had uncontrolled infection, other autoimmune disease, pregnancy or lactation. This clonotype was recorded at least ten times. Antigen unknown. Authors of the study amplified TCR beta CDR3 regions from RNA transcripts. Carried out on the TCR CDR3, a first-round RT-PCR used the HTBI primer set. TCRdb reanalysed the multiplex PCR reads using MiXCR and keeps one entry per CDR3 protein. The table lists approximately 430,000 distinct CDR3 sequences, under 15% of them singletons. The V and J ends lost 6 bases and 2 bases, in that order; junction bases with no gene match: 3. CDR3 length: 13 amino acids.

Sequenced sample: blood. The TCR comes from a man aged 18 to 29 with Graves' ophthalmopathy. V gene TRBV12-3 or TRBV12-4 combines with J gene TRBJ2-7, with 8 bases identical to TRBD2. The CDR3 reads CASSLGLAYEQYF. As DNA, the CDR3 is TGTGCCAGCAGCTTGGGACTAGCCTACGAGCAGTACTTC.